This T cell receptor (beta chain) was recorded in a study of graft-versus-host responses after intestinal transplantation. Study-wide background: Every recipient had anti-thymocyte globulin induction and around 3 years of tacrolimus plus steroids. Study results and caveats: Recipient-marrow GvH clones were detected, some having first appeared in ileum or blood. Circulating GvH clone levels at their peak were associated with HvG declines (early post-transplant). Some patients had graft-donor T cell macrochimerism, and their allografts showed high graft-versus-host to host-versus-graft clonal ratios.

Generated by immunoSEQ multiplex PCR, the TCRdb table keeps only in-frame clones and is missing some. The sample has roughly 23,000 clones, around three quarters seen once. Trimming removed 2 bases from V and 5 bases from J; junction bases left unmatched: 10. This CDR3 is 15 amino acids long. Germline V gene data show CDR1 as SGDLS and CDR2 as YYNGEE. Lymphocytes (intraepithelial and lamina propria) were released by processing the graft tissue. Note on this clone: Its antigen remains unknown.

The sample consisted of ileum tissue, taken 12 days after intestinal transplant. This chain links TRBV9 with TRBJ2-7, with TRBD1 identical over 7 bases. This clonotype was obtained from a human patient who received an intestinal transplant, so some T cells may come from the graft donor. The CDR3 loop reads CASSVQTGSGDEQYF. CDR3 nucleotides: TGTGCCAGCAGCGTCCAGACAGGGAGTGGCGACGAGCAGTACTTC.